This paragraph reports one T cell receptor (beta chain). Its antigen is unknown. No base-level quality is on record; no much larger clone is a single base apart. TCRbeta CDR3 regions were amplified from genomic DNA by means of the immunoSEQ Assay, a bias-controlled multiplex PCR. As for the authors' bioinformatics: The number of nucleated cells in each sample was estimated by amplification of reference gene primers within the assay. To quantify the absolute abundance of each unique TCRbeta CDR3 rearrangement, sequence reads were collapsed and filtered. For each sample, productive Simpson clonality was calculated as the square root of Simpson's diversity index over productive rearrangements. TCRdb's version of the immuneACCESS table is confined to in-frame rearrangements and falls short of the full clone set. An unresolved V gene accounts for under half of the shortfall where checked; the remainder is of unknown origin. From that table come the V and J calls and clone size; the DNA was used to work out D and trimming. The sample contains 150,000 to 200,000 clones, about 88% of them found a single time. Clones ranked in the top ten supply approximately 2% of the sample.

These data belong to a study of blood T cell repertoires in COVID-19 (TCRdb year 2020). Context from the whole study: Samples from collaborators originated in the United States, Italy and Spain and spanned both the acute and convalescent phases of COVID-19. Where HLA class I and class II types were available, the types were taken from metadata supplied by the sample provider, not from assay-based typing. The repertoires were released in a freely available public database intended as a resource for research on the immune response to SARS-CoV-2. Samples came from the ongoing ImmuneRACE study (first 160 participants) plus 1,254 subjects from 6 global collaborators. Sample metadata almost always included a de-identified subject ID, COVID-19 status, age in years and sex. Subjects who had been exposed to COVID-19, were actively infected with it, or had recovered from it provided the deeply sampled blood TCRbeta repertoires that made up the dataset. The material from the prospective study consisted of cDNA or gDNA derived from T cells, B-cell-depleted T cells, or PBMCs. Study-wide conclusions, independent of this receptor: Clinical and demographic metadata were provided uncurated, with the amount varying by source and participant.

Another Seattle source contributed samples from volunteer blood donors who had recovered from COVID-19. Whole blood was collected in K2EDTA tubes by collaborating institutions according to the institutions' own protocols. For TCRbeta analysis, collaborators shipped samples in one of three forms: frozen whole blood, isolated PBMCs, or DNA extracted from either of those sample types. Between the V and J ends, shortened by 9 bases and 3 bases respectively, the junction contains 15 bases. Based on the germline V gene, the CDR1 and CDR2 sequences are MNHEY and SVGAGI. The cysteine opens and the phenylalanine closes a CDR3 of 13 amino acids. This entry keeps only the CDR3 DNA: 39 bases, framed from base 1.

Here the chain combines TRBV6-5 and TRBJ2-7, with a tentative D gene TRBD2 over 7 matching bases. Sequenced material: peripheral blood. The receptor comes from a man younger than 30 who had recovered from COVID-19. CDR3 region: CASGRGGSYEQYF. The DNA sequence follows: TGTGCCAGTGGTAGGGGGGGCAGCTACGAGCAGTACTTC.